This TCR beta chain was documented in a study of cytomegalovirus exposure and HLA in healthy donors. With 60 Vbeta and 13 Jbeta primers, the PCR was carried out. Data came from immunoSEQ multiplex PCR; TCRdb stores just in-frame clones and leaves some out. Of some 180,000 clones listed, roughly 85% were seen once; the top ten hold about 1.5%. Trimming stripped 3 bases from V and 2 bases from J, with 18 bases between. The CDR3 is 17 residues long. Germline assignment: CDR1 MDHEN and CDR2 SYDVKM. The sample holds a few counts of this clone. Antigen specificity is unknown. Study-level results: Previously analyzed data showed that most TCR beta V segments were productive at a frequency of about 87% or about 30%.

The V and J genes are TRBV28 and TRBJ2-3; possibly TRBD2 for D (5 bases). Sequencing input: PBMCs. This TCR was sampled from a woman aged 18-35 years in good health and CMV-seronegative. The CDR3 DNA reads TGTGCCAGCAGTTTTCATCGAGGACTGAGCCTCACAGATACGCAGTATTTT. Protein product: CASSFHRGLSLTDTQYF.